The 8 T cell receptor beta chains below all came from one sample that was sequenced in a study of T cell repertoires in cytomegalovirus infection. For these receptors, no antigen is known. TCRdb passed the reads through MiXCR, listing each CDR3 protein once. This sample carries about 47,000 distinct CDR3 sequences, roughly 19% of them seen once, and the ten largest clones take about 55%. Specimen: CD8+ T cells from cultured PBMCs, collected from culture after CMV antigen stimulation. The source of these receptors is a human donor in good health (CMV status not recorded). Some clones in this sample may be carry-over from other donors' samples.

This clonotype was seen at least ten times. The chain carries TRBV12-3 or TRBV12-4 and TRBJ1-4, with D possibly matching TRBD1 (6 bases). This CDR3 has 16 residues. Trimming pared 6 bases from V and 0 bases from J, leaving 14 bases between. This CDR3 reads CASSPGHRSTNEKLFF. Here the CDR3 DNA reads TGTGCCAGCAGCCCGGGACACCGTTCAACTAATGAAAAACTGTTTTTT.

This clonotype was seen a handful of times. V gene TRBV7-9 combines with J gene TRBJ2-7; D is perhaps TRBD1 (6 bases). The germline V gene has CDR1 SEHNR and CDR2 FQNEAQ (reference sequence). The CDR3 spans 16 residues. V was cut by 5 bases and J by 2 bases, with 19 bases left in between. In nucleotides, the CDR3 is TGTGCCAGCAGCGGTGGGGGTGGCAGGGGTGCCTACGAGCAGTACTTC. Translation gives CASSGGGGRGAYEQYF.

A few counts support this clonotype. The rearrangement links TRBV4-1 to TRBJ2-7; 7 nucleotides agree with TRBD1. CDR3 length: 16 amino acids. Germline lookup yields CDR1 MGHRA and CDR2 YSYEKL. The V segment lost 5 bases and the J segment 3 bases; nucleotides outside the gene matches: 13. The CDR3 nucleotides read TGCGCCAGCAGCGATTCTGGACAGGTCGCCGGCTACGAGCAGTACTTC. Translated: CASSDSGQVAGYEQYF.

This clonotype was seen repeatedly, ten times or more. The chain links TRBV5-6 to TRBJ1-2; D perhaps matches TRBD1 (6 bases). V gave up 5 bases and J gave up 0 bases, with 20 bases separating them. CDR3 size: 17 residues. In germline, CDR1 is SGHDT, CDR2 YYEEEE. CDR3 in DNA: TGTGCCAGCAGTTGGGACACGGGGATTGCTTCTAACTATGGCTACACCTTC. Its translation: CASSWDTGIASNYGYTF.

Only a few counts were recorded for this clonotype. CDR3 loop: CASSVAGWYEQYF. CDR3 DNA: TGTGCCAGCAGCGTCGCCGGGTGGTACGAGCAGTACTTC. The chain carries TRBV7-9 and TRBJ2-7; no firm D call. V shed 5 bases and J shed 4 bases, with 12 bases lying between them. This CDR3 contains 13 residues. Germline CDR1 is SEHNR and CDR2 is FQNEAQ (reference sequence).

V and J are TRBV27 and TRBJ1-4, with D maybe TRBD1 (5 bases). The germline V and J ends were trimmed by 4 bases and 8 bases, with 11 bases remaining between them. The CDR3 runs 13 residues. CDR1 and CDR2 from the germline V gene are MNHEY and SMNVEV (reference sequence). This chain's CDR3 is CASSSQGGEKLFF. The DNA of the CDR3 is TGTGCCAGCAGTTCCCAGGGTGGCGAAAAACTGTTTTTT.

This clonotype was counted between two and nine times. The chain joins TRBV18 to TRBJ2-7; TRBD2 aligns across 9 bases. V dropped 3 bases and J dropped 5; count of bases not matched to a gene: 8. Germline V gene sequence: CDR1 KGHSH, CDR2 LQKENI. The CDR3 is 15 amino acids. The CDR3 DNA is TGTGCCAGCTCACCTGTGGGGGCTAGCGGGAACGAGCAGTACTTC. Its translation: CASSPVGASGNEQYF.

V and J are TRBV7-9 and TRBJ2-7, with D hard to call. The CDR3 runs 12 residues. The V gene lost 4 bases and the J gene lost 3 bases, with 7 bases spanning the gap. Germline-derived CDR1 and CDR2 are SEHNR and FQNEAQ (reference sequence). For the CDR3, the DNA is TGTGCCAGCAGCTCCCTGGACTACGAGCAGTACTTC. Its translation: CASSSLDYEQYF.